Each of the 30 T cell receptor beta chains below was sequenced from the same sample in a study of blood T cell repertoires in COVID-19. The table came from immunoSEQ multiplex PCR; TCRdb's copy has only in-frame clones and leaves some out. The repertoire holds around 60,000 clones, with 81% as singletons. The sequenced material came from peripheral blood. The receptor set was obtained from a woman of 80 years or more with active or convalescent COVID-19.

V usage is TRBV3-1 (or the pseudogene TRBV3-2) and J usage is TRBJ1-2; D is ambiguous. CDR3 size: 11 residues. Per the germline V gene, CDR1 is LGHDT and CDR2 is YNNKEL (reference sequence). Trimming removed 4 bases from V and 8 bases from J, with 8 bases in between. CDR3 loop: CASSLSGGYTF. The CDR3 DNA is TGTGCCAGCAGCCTGAGCGGGGGCTACACCTTC.

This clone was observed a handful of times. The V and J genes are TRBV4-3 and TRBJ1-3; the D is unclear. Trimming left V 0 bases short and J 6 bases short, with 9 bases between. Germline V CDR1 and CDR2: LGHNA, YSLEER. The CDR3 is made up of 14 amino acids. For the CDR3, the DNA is TGCGCCAGCAGCCAAGATTTTGGCCAAAACACCATATATTTT. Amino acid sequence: CASSQDFGQNTIYF.

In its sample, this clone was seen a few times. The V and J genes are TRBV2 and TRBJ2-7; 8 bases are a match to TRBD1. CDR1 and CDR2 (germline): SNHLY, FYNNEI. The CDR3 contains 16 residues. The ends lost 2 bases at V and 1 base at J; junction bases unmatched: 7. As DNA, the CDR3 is TGTGCCAGCAGTGAACCACAGGGGGGCCTTTCCTACGAGCAGTACTTC. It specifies CASSEPQGGLSYEQYF.

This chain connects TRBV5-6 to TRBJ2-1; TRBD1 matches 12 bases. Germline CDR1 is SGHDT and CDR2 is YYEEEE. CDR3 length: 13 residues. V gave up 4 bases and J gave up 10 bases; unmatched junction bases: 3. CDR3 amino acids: CASSVGTGGEQFF. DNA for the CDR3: TGTGCCAGCAGCGTTGGGACAGGGGGCGAGCAGTTCTTC.

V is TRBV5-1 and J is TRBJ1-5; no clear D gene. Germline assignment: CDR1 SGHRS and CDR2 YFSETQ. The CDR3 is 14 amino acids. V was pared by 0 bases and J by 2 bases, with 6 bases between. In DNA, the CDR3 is TGCGCCAGCAGCTTGGCCGGGGGCAATCAGCCCCAGCATTTT. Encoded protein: CASSLAGGNQPQHF.

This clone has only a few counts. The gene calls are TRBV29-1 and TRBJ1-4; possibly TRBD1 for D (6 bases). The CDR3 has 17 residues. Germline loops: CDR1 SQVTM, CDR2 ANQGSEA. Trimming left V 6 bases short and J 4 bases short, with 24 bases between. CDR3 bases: TGCAGCGTCAACCTACGGGACAACCTTCTTCATAATGAAAAACTGTTTTTT. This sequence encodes CSVNLRDNLLHNEKLFF. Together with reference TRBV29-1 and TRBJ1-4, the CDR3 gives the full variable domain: SAVISQKPSRDICQRGTSLTIQCQVDSQVTMMFWYRQQPGQSLTLIATANQGSEATYESGFVIDKFPISRPNLTFSTLTVSNMSPEDSSIYLCSVNLRDNLLHNEKLFFGSGTQLSVL.

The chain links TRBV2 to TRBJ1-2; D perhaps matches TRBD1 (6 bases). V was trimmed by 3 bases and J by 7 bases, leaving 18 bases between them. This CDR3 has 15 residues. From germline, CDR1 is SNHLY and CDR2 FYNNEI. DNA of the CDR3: TGTGCCAGCAGTGACATTCGCGGGGGCGGCTCTGGCTACACCTTC. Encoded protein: CASSDIRGGGSGYTF.

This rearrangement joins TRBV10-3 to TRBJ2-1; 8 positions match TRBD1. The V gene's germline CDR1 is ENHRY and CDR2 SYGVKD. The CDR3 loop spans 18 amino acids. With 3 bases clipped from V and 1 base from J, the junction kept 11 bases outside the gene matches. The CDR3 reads CAISEPLLRQGSYNEQFF. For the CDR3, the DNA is TGTGCCATCAGTGAACCGCTTCTTCGACAGGGGTCCTACAATGAGCAGTTCTTC.

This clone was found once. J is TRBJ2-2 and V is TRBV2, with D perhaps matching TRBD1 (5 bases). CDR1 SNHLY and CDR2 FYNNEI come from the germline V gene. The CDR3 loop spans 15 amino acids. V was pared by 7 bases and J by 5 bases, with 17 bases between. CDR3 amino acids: CASTPLTVSTGELFF. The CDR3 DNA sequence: TGTGCCAGCACCCCATTGACAGTCAGTACCGGGGAGCTGTTTTTT.

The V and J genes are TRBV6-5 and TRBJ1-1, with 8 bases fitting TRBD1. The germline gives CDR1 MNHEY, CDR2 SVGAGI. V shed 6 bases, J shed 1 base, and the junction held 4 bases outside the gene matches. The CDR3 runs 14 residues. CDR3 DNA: TGTGCCAGCAGGTCACAGGGGGGGAACACTGAAGCTTTCTTT. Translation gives CASRSQGGNTEAFF.

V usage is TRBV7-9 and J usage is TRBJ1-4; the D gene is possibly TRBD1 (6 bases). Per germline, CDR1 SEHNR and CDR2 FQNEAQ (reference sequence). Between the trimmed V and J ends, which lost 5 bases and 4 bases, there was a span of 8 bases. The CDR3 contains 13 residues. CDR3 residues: CASSGQYNEKLFF. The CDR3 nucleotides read TGTGCCAGCAGCGGACAGTATAATGAAAAACTGTTTTTT.

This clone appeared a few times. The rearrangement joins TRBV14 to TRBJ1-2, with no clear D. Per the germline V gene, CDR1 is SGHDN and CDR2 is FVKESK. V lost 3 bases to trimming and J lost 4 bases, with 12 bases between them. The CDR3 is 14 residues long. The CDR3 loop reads CASSQVRDSYGYTF. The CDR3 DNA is TGTGCCAGCAGCCAGGTTCGAGATTCCTATGGCTACACCTTC.

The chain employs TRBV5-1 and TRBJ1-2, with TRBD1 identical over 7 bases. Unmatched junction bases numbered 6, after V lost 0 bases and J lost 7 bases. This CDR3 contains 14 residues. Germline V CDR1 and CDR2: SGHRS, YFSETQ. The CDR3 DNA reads TGCGCCAGCAGCTTGGCCGTAGGGGGCGCTGGCTACACCTTC. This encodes CASSLAVGGAGYTF. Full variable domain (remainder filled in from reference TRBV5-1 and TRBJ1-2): KAGVTQTPRYLIKTRGQQVTLSCSPISGHRSVSWYQQTPGQGLQFLFEYFSETQRNKGNFPGRFSGRQFSNSRSEMNVSTLELGDSALYLCASSLAVGGAGYTFGSGTRLTVV.

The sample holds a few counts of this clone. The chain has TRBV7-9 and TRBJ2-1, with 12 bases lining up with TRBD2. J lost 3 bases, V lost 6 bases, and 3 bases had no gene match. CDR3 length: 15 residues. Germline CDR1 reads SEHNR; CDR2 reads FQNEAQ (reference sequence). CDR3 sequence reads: CASRPTSGGYNEQFF. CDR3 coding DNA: TGTGCCAGCAGGCCGACTAGCGGGGGCTACAATGAGCAGTTCTTC.

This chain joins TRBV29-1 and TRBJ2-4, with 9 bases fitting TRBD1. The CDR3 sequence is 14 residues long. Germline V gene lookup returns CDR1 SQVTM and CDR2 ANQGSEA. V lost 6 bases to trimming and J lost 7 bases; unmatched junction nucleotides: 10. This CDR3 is CSVSRDRAQNIQYF. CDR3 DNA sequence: TGCAGCGTATCCCGGGACAGGGCCCAGAACATTCAGTACTTC.

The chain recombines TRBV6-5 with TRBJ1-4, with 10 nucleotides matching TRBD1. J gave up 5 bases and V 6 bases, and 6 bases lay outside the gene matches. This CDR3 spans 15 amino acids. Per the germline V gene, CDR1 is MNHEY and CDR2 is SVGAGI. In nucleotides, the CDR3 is TGTGCCAGCAGCGCCGGGACAGGGGTCAATGAAAAACTGTTTTTT. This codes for CASSAGTGVNEKLFF.

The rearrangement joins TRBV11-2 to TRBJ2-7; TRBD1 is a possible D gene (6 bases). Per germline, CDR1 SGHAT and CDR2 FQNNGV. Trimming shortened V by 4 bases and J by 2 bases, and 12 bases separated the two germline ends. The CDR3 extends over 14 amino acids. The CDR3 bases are TGTGCCAGCAGCTACGACAGGTTTCCCTACGAGCAGTACTTC. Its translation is CASSYDRFPYEQYF.

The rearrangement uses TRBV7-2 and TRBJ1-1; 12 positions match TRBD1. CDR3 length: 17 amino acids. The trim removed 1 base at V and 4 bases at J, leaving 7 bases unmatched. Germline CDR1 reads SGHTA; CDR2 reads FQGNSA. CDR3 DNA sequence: TGTGCCAGCAGCTTAGAGGGGACAGGGGGCGTGAGCACTGAAGCTTTCTTT. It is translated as CASSLEGTGGVSTEAFF. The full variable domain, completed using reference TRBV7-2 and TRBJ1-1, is GAGVSQSPSNKVTEKGKDVELRCDPISGHTALYWYRQSLGQGLEFLIYFQGNSAPDKSGLPSDRFSAERTGGSVSTLTIQRTQQEDSAVYLCASSLEGTGGVSTEAFFGQGTRLTVV.

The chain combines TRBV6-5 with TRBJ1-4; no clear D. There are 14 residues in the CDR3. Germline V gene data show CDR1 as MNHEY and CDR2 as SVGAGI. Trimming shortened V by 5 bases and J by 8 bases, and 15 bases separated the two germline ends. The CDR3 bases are TGTGCCAGCAGTCCCGGACCTTCGGGGGAAAAACTGTTTTTT. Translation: CASSPGPSGEKLFF.

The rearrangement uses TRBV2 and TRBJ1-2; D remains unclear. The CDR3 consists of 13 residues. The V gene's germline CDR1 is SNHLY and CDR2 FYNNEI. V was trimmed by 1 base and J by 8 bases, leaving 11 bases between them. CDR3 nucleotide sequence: TGTGCCAGCAGTGAAGGGCGGGGTGGGGGCTACACCTTC. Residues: CASSEGRGGGYTF.

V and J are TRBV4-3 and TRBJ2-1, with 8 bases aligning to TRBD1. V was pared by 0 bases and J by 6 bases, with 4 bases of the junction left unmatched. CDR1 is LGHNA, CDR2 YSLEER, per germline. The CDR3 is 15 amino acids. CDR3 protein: CASSQDRGPFNEQFF. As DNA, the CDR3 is TGCGCCAGCAGCCAAGACAGGGGGCCCTTCAATGAGCAGTTCTTC.

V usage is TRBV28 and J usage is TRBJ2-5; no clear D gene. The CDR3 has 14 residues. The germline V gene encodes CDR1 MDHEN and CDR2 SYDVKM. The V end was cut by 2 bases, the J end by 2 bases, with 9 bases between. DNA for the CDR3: TGTGCCAGCAGTTTACTAGGTCCACAAGAGACCCAGTACTTC. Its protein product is CASSLLGPQETQYF.

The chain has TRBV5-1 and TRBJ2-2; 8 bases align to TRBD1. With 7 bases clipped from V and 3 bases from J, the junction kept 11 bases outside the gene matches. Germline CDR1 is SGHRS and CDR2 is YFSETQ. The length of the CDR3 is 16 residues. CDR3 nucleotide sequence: TGCGCCAGCGAAATATTACCGGGACAGGACACCGGGGAGCTGTTTTTT. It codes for CASEILPGQDTGELFF.

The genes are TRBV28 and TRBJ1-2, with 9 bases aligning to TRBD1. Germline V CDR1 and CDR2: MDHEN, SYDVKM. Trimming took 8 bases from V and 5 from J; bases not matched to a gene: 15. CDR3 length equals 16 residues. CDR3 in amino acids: CASFQPGTGFRYGYTF. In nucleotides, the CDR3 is TGTGCCAGCTTCCAACCCGGGACAGGGTTTAGGTATGGCTACACCTTC.

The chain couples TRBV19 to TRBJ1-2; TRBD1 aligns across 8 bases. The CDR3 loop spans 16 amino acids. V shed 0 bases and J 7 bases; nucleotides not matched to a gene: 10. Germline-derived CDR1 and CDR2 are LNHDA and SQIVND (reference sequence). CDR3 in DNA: TGTGCCAGTAGTATAGATCAAGCGACAGGGGCCGGTGGCTACACCTTC. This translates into CASSIDQATGAGGYTF.

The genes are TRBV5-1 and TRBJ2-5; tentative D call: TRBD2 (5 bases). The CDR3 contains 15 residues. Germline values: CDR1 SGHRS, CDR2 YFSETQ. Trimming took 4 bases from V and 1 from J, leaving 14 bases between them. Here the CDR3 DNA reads TGCGCCAGCAGCAAGGACGGAGGACGCCAAGAGACCCAGTACTTC. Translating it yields CASSKDGGRQETQYF.

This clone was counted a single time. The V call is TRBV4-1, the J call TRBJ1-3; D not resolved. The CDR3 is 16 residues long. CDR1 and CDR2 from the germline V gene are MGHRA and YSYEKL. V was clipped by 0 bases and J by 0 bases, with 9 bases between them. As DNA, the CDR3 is TGCGCCAGCAGCCAAGATGGCGGCCTCTCTGGAAACACCATATATTTT. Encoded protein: CASSQDGGLSGNTIYF.

The CDR3 protein is CASSYGLAGASNEQFF. The DNA of the CDR3 is TGTGCCAGCAGTTACGGACTAGCGGGGGCCAGCAATGAGCAGTTCTTC. The rearrangement joins TRBV7-2 to TRBJ2-1, with 13 bases lining up with TRBD2. Germline V gene lookup returns CDR1 SGHTA and CDR2 FQGNSA. CDR3 length: 16 residues. Trimming removed 6 bases from V and 6 bases from J; junction bases left unmatched: 8.

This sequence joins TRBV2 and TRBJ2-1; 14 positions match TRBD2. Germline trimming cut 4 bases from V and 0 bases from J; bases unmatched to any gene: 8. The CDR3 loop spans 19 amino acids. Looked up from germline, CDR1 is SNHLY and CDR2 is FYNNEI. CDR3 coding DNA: TGTGCCAGCAGTGGTAGGACTAGCGGGGGGCGCCCCTCCTACAATGAGCAGTTCTTC. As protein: CASSGRTSGGRPSYNEQFF.

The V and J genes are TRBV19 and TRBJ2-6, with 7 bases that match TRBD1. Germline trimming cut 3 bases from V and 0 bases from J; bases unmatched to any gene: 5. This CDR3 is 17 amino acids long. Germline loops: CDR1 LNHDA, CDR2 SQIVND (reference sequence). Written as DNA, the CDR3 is TGTGCCAGTAGTATGGAACAGGGGAGCTCTGGGGCCAACGTCCTGACTTTC. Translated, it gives CASSMEQGSSGANVLTF.